This TCR beta chain was sequenced for a study of shared clonotypes between healthy human individuals. CD4+ cell separation produced CD45RA+ naive and CD45RA-negative memory subsets. Note on this clone: The antigen is unknown.

The table came from immunoSEQ multiplex PCR; TCRdb's copy has only in-frame clones and leaves some out. The repertoire includes around 1.6 million clones, 95% to 99% of them detected once, and around 0.45% sits in the top ten. Study-level results: Memory subsets had estimated richness that was generally smaller than that of naive subsets. The four-donor shared clonotypes exceeded non-shared clonotypes in generation probability, with non-shared ones scoring lower.

V was clipped by 0 bases and J by 6 bases, with 10 bases between them. Germline V gene lookup returns CDR1 SGHRS and CDR2 YFSETQ. CDR3 length: 13 residues. The material sequenced was naive CD4+ T cells sorted from blood. This sample's subset: CD45RA+ positively selected. This sequence originates from a man aged 30-40 years in good health. V and J are TRBV5-1 and TRBJ2-7; no clear D gene. In nucleotides, the CDR3 is TGCGCCAGCAGCTTGGAATTTGCTGGCGAGCAGTACTTC. As protein: CASSLEFAGEQYF. Together with reference TRBV5-1 and TRBJ2-7, the CDR3 gives the full variable domain: KAGVTQTPRYLIKTRGQQVTLSCSPISGHRSVSWYQQTPGQGLQFLFEYFSETQRNKGNFPGRFSGRQFSNSRSEMNVSTLELGDSALYLCASSLEFAGEQYFGPGTRLTVT.